The source of this T cell receptor (beta chain) is a study of CD8 T cells in Susac syndrome. Study-wide points: The study recognized that its TCR sequencing and HLA analysis covered a relatively small number of individuals.

About this clonotype: Its antigen is as yet unknown.

With 1 base removed from V and 0 bases from J, the gap between germline ends came to 9 bases. The CDR3 length is 14 residues. Per germline, CDR1 SQVTM and CDR2 ANQGSEA. Random-hexamer reverse transcription was applied to roughly 0.45 to 1 ug RNA. Multiplex PCR with immunoSEQ amplified the TCR beta CDR3 across 54 Vbeta and 13 Jbeta. TCRdb reanalysed the immunoSEQ multiplex PCR reads using MiXCR and keeps one entry per CDR3 protein. The sample shows roughly 170,000 distinct CDR3 sequences, 80% to 95% of them seen only once. CD8+ and CD4+ T cells taken from blood had their TCR beta sequenced. TEMRA cells were FACS-enriched, while CD8+ and CD4+ T cells were negatively isolated.

The chain couples TRBV29-1 to TRBJ1-1, with no clear D. Sequenced sample: CD4+ T cells from PBMCs. This TCR came from a human donor with multiple sclerosis. The CDR3 reads CSVEVPRLNTEAFF. Here the CDR3 DNA reads TGCAGCGTTGAAGTACCCCGTTTGAACACTGAAGCTTTCTTT.